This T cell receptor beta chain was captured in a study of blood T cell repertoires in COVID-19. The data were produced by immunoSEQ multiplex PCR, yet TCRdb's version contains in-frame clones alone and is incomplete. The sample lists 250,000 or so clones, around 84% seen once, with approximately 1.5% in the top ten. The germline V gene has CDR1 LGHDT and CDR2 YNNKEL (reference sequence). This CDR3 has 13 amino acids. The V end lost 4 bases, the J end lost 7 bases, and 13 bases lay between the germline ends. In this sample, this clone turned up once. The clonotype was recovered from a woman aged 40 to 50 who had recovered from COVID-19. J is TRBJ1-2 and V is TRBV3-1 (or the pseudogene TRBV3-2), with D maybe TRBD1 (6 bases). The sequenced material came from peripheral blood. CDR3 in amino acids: CASSLQGVAGYTF. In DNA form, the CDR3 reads TGTGCCAGCAGCCTACAGGGTGTGGCTGGCTACACCTTC.